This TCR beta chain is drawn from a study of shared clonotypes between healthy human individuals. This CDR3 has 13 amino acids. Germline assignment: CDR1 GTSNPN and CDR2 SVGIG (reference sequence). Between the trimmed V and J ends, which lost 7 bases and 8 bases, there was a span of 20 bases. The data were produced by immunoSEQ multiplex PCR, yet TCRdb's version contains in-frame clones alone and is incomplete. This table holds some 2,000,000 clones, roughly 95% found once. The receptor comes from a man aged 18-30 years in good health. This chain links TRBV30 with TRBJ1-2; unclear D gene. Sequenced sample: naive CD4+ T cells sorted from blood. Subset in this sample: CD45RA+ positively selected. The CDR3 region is CASPSIRGWGYTF. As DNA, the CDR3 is TGTGCCTCCCCCAGTATCCGGGGATGGGGCTACACCTTC.